These T cell receptor beta chains were read from a single sample in a study of metastatic and nonmetastatic thyroid tumors. TCRdb re-called the PCR reads with MiXCR. The sample includes 3,900 or so clones, roughly a third of them seen just once. Sequences were obtained from adjacent normal tissue. These receptors were collected from a male donor with papillary thyroid cancer or a benign thyroid nodule (not recorded which). Some clones in this sample may be carry-over from other donors' samples. Both conserved end residues are part of each CDR3. A D gene is named only where the DNA matches it firmly. Clone size is not always given. Where it is, it says once, few, many or a class for expanded clones.

clone_size,v_call,cdr3_length,d_call,j_call,cdr3_nt,cdr3_aa
few,TRBV27,15,NA,TRBJ1-2,TGTGCCAGCAGTTCCCTAACGGGGGAGGACTATGGCTACACCTTC,CASSSLTGEDYGYTF
NA,TRBV10-3,11,NA,TRBJ2-7,TGTGCCATCAGTGAGAGGGACGAGCAGTACTTC,CAISERDEQYF
NA,TRBV7-9,14,NA,TRBJ2-1,TGTGCCAGCAGCTCGACGATCACCCACAATGAGCAGTTCTTC,CASSSTITHNEQFF
NA,TRBV7-7,13,NA,TRBJ2-1,TGTGCTAGCAGCTCTGGATCCCACAATGAGCAGTTCTTC,CASSSGSHNEQFF
few,TRBV2,13,TRBD1,TRBJ2-7,TGTGCCAGCAAAGGGACAGGGGTGTACGCGCAGTACTTC,CASKGTGVYAQYF
NA,TRBV6-1,14,NA,TRBJ2-2,TGTGCCAGCAGCCCCCTGGCGAACACCGGGGAGCTGTTTTTT,CASSPLANTGELFF
few,TRBV5-1,14,NA,TRBJ2-2,TGCGCCAGCAGCTTGATTGAGGTTACCGGGGAGCTGTTTTTT,CASSLIEVTGELFF
NA,TRBV6-2/TRBV6-3,13,NA,TRBJ1-1,TGTGCCAGCAGTTACCGGGAAGGGACTGAAGCTTTCTTT,CASSYREGTEAFF
large,TRBV14,16,TRBD2,TRBJ2-2,TGTGCCAGCAGCCAAGTTGGGACTAGCGCCACCGGGGAGCTGTTTTTT,CASSQVGTSATGELFF
few,TRBV6-1,14,TRBD1,TRBJ1-1,TGTGCCAGCAGTATCTGGACAGGCGCCACTGAAGCTTTCTTT,CASSIWTGATEAFF
NA,TRBV9,16,TRBD2,TRBJ2-3,TGTGCCAGCAGCGACCATAGCGGGAGGGCGGAAGATACGCAGTATTTT,CASSDHSGRAEDTQYF
NA,TRBV20-1,13,TRBD1,TRBJ1-2,TGCAGTGCGAGAGACAGGGGGCACGGTGGCTACACCTTC,CSARDRGHGGYTF
NA,TRBV6-1,14,TRBD1,TRBJ2-7,TGTGCCAGCGCCCGACAGGGGAGCTCCTACGAGCAGTACTTC,CASARQGSSYEQYF
NA,TRBV19,14,NA,TRBJ2-1,TGTGCCAGTTTGGGGAACGAGCTCTACCGTGGGCAGTTCTTC,CASLGNELYRGQFF
few,TRBV20-1,13,NA,TRBJ2-3,TGCAGTGTCCGCAGGACCAGCACAGATACGCAGTATTTT,CSVRRTSTDTQYF
few,TRBV27,11,NA,TRBJ1-1,TGTGCCACCCGCGCATACACTGAAGCTTTCTTT,CATRAYTEAFF
NA,TRBV6-2/TRBV6-3,15,NA,TRBJ1-1,TGTGCCAGCAGTTACGAGGGACGGAGGAACACTGAAGCTTTCTTT,CASSYEGRRNTEAFF
NA,TRBV20-1,15,NA,TRBJ2-7,TGCAGTGCTTTGAACCAGGACACTCCAGCCTACGAGCAGTACTTC,CSALNQDTPAYEQYF
few,TRBV28,14,NA,TRBJ2-5,TGTGCCAGCAGTTTAGGCCAGATTCAAGAGACCCAGTACTTC,CASSLGQIQETQYF
NA,TRBV27,17,TRBD2,TRBJ2-1,TGTGCCAGCAGTGCAGGACTAGCGGGTCTATCCTACAATGAGCAGTTCTTC,CASSAGLAGLSYNEQFF
NA,TRBV5-1,19,NA,TRBJ2-7,TGCGCCAGCAGCTTGGTGAGCAGGGGGGCTAGCGGGCAAACCTACGAGCAGTACTTC,CASSLVSRGASGQTYEQYF
once,TRBV5-1,14,NA,TRBJ1-3,TGCGCCAGCAGTACTGAGGTCTCTGGAAACACCATATATTTT,CASSTEVSGNTIYF
few,TRBV6-1,13,NA,TRBJ1-2,TGTGCCAGCAGTGAAGTCGTGAACTATGGCTACACCTTC,CASSEVVNYGYTF
many,TRBV20-1,14,NA,TRBJ1-2,TGCAGTGCTAGAGATTGGGGGGGCAACTATGGCTACACCTTC,CSARDWGGNYGYTF
few,TRBV6-1,13,TRBD2,TRBJ2-1,TGTGCCACCGCGAGAGCGGGGTACAATGAGCAGTTCTTC,CATARAGYNEQFF
few,TRBV6-1,15,NA,TRBJ1-5,TGTGCCAGCAGTGAAGCAGGGCAAGGCAATCAGCCCCAGCATTTT,CASSEAGQGNQPQHF
NA,TRBV28,14,NA,TRBJ1-4,TGTGCCAGCAGCGCGTGGGGGGGTAACGAAAAACTGTTTTTT,CASSAWGGNEKLFF
once,TRBV20-1,17,NA,TRBJ2-7,TGCAGTGCTAGAGATCCTAGGGCGGCAGTAAAGCATTACGAGCAGTACTTC,CSARDPRAAVKHYEQYF
NA,TRBV6-1,16,NA,TRBJ1-4,TGTGCCAGCAGAAGAAACCAGGGGTTAACTAATGAAAAACTGTTTTTT,CASRRNQGLTNEKLFF
NA,TRBV11-2,14,NA,TRBJ2-7,TGTGCCAGCAGCTTAGGGTCTATCTACTACGAGCAGTACTTC,CASSLGSIYYEQYF
NA,TRBV11-2,16,TRBD2,TRBJ2-3,TGTGCCAGCAGCGCCCACGGCAGCGGGGGCACAGATACGCAGTATTTT,CASSAHGSGGTDTQYF
NA,TRBV6-5,13,NA,TRBJ2-7,TGTGCCAGCAGTTACGGCGGCTCCTACGAGCAGTACTTC,CASSYGGSYEQYF
NA,TRBV20-1,11,NA,TRBJ1-2,TGCACCGGGGACCCTCACTATGGCTACACCTTC,CTGDPHYGYTF
NA,TRBV12-3/TRBV12-4,14,TRBD1,TRBJ2-7,TGTGCCAGCAGAACAGGGGCACCGCCCTACGAGCAGTACTTC,CASRTGAPPYEQYF
NA,TRBV6-2/TRBV6-3,15,TRBD1,TRBJ2-7,TGTGCCAGCAGTTACCCAACAGGGGGCTCCTACGAGCAGTACTTC,CASSYPTGGSYEQYF
NA,TRBV5-1,12,NA,TRBJ2-1,TGCGCCAGCAGCACCGGGGCCAATGAGCAGTTCTTC,CASSTGANEQFF
few,TRBV20-1,14,NA,TRBJ1-1,TGCAGTGCTAGAGACCAGGGGAGAGGCACTGAAGCTTTCTTT,CSARDQGRGTEAFF
NA,TRBV6-2/TRBV6-3,18,TRBD2,TRBJ2-6,TGTGCCAGCAGTTACTCTGGTCTAGCGGGGGCTGGGGCCAACGTCCTGACTTTC,CASSYSGLAGAGANVLTF
NA,TRBV7-9,14,NA,TRBJ1-2,TGTGCCAGCAGCCCCTCCGGGACGGACTATGGCTACACCTTC,CASSPSGTDYGYTF
NA,TRBV7-9,11,NA,TRBJ2-7,TGTGCCACCTGGGGCAGTTACGAGCAGTACTTC,CATWGSYEQYF
NA,TRBV27,15,TRBD2,TRBJ2-5,TGTGCCAGCAGAGCGGGAGGGTCCTACCAAGAGACCCAGTACTTC,CASRAGGSYQETQYF
NA,TRBV11-2,16,TRBD2,TRBJ2-2,TGTGCCAGCAGTTCGGCGGGGGGCCCCATGGCCGGGGAGCTGTTTTTT,CASSSAGGPMAGELFF
NA,TRBV12-3/TRBV12-4,13,NA,TRBJ2-7,TGTGCCAGCAGACGGAGACCATCCTACGAGCAGTACTTC,CASRRRPSYEQYF
few,TRBV11-2,13,NA,TRBJ1-1,TGTGCCAGCAGCTACACTCAGAACACTGAAGCTTTCTTT,CASSYTQNTEAFF
NA,TRBV20-1,15,NA,TRBJ2-7,TGCAGTGCTAGAGATTTCCACGGAGTGGATTACGAGCAGTACTTC,CSARDFHGVDYEQYF